This T cell receptor beta chain was identified in a study of technical replicates of blood from a few donors. The assay was immunoSEQ multiplex PCR, and TCRdb's table has in-frame clones only and misses some. Altogether around 89,000 clones are present, approximately 93% being singletons, with the ten largest covering 0.2% to 0.25%. Germline lookup yields CDR1 MNHNS and CDR2 SASEGT. The CDR3 runs 15 residues. Unmatched junction bases numbered 7, after V lost 4 bases and J lost 5 bases. The sequencing input was T cells isolated from PBMCs. The genes are TRBV6-1 and TRBJ1-3, with 8 bases lining up with TRBD1. The TCR originated in a human donor in good health. CDR3 nucleotides: TGTGCCAGCAGTGTCAGGGGGCAGACCCGAAACACCATATATTTT. This encodes CASSVRGQTRNTIYF.